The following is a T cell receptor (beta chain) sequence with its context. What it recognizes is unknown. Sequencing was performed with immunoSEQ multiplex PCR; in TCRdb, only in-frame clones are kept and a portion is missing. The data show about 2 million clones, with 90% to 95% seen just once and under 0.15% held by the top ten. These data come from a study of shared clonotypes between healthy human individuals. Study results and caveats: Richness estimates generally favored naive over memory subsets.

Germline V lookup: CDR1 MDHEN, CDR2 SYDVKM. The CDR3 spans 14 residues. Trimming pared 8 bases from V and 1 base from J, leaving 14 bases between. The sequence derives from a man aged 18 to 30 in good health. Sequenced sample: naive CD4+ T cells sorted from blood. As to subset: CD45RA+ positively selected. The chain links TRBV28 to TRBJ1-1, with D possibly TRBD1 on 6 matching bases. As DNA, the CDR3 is TGTGCCAGCTTGGACAGCAGGTCGAACACTGAAGCTTTCTTT. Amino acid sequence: CASLDSRSNTEAFF.